This T cell receptor beta chain was identified during a study of T cell changes during pregnancy in multiple sclerosis. Measured with immunoSEQ multiplex PCR; TCRdb has only the in-frame clones, and not every one. The sample includes 10,000 or so clones, 83% of them seen just once. V dropped 5 bases and J dropped 6 bases, with 18 bases sitting between them. This CDR3 is built from 15 residues. Germline lookup yields CDR1 MRHNA and CDR2 SNTAGT. The chain recombines TRBV6-4 with TRBJ2-3, with D possibly matching TRBD2 (7 bases). The sequence was obtained from a female donor in good health, enrolled as a control in a pregnancy study. Sequenced material: CD8+ T cells from peripheral blood mononuclear cells, taken in the third trimester of pregnancy. For the CDR3, the DNA is TGTGCCAGCAGTCCCTCGGCCGGGGGGCTGGATACGCAGTATTTT. Protein: CASSPSAGGLDTQYF.